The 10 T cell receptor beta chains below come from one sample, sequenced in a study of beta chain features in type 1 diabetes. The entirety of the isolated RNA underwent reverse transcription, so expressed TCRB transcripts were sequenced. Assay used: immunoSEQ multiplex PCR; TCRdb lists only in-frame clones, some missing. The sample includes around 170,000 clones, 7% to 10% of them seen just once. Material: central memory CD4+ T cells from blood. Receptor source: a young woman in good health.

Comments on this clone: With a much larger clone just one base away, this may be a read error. CDR3 amino acids: CASSSSDTQYF. In nucleotides, the CDR3 is TGTGCCAGCAGCTCGTCAGATACGCAGTATTTT. The J gene is TRBJ2-3, the V gene TRBV7-2; D is undetermined. V shed 4 bases and J shed 4 bases, with 3 bases lying between them. The germline CDR1 and CDR2 sequences are SGHTA and FQGNSA. The CDR3 spans 11 residues.

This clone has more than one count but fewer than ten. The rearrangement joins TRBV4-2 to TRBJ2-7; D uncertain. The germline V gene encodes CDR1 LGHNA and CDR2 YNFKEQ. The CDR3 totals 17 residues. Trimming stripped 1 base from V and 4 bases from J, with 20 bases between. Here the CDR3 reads CASSQARLGRGSYEQYF. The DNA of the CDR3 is TGTGCCAGCAGCCAAGCCCGGTTGGGCCGTGGGTCGTACGAGCAGTACTTC.

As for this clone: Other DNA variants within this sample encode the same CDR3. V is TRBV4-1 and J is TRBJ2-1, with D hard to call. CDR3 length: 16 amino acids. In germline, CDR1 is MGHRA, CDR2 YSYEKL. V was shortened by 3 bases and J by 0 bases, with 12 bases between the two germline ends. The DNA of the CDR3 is TGCGCCAGCAGCCAGGTAGACTTAGTCTCCTACAATGAGCAGTTCTTC. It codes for CASSQVDLVSYNEQFF.

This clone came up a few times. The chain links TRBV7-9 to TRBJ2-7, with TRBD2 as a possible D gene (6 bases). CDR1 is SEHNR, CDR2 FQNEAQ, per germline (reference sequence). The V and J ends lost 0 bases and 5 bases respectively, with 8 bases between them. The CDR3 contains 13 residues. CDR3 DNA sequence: TGTGCCAGCAGCTTAGCGGGGGGAGACGAGCAGTACTTC. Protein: CASSLAGGDEQYF.

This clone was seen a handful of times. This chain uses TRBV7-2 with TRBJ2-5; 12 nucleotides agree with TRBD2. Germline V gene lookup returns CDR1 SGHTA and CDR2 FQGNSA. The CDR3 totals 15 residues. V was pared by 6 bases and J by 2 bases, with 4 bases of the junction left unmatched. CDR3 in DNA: TGTGCCAGCAGTAGACTAGCGGGAGCTCAAGAGACCCAGTACTTC. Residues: CASSRLAGAQETQYF.

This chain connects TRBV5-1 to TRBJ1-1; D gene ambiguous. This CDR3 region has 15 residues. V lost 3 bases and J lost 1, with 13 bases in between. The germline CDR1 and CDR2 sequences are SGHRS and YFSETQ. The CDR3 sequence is CASSSGGTANTEAFF. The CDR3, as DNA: TGCGCCAGCAGCTCCGGTGGAACAGCGAACACTGAAGCTTTCTTT.

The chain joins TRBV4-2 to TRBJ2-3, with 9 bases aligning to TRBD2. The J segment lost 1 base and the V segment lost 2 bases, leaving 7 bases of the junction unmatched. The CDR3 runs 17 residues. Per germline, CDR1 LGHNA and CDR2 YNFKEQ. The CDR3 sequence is CASSQRGGAGGTDTQYF. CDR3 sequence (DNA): TGTGCCAGCAGCCAACGCGGGGGGGCCGGGGGCACAGATACGCAGTATTTT.

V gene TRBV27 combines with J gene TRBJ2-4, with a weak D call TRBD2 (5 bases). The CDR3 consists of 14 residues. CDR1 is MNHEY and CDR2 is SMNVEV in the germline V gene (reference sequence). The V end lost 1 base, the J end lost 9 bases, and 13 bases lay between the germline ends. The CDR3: CASSLLSGPGIQYF. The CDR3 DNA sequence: TGTGCCAGCAGTTTATTAAGCGGCCCAGGCATTCAGTACTTC.

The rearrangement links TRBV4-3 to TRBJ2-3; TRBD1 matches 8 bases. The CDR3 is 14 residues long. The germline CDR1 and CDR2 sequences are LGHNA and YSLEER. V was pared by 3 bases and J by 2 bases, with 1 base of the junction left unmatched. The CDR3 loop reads CASSQDRVTDTQYF. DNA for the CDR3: TGCGCCAGCAGCCAGGACAGGGTCACAGATACGCAGTATTTT.

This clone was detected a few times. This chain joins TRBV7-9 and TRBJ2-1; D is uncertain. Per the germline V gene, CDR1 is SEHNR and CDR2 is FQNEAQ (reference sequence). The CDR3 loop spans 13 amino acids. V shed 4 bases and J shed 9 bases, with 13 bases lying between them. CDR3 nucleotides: TGTGCCAGCAGCTCCCAAATGGCAGGTGAGCAGTTCTTC. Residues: CASSSQMAGEQFF.